The 31 T cell receptor beta chains in this list originate from one sample, sequenced in a study of T cell responses to AZD1222 COVID-19 vaccine. Assay: immunoSEQ multiplex PCR; the TCRdb copy retains only in-frame clones and omits some. The sample shows around 200,000 clones, roughly 93% of them seen only once. Material: peripheral blood, obtained on day 0 of AZD1222 vaccination. The receptors derive from an adult in good health.

The chain combines TRBV9 with TRBJ2-5; 8 bases fit TRBD2. CDR3 size: 19 residues. V lost 0 bases, J lost 1 base, and 14 bases stayed unmatched. Per germline, CDR1 SGDLS and CDR2 YYNGEE. The DNA of the CDR3 is TGTGCCAGCAGCGTAGCCGGGGATTCTAAGCGGGGGATCCAAGAGACCCAGTACTTC. Translated, it gives CASSVAGDSKRGIQETQYF.

The V gene is TRBV5-4, the J gene TRBJ1-2, with no clear D. The CDR3 sequence is 17 residues long. The germline V and J ends were trimmed by 4 bases and 8 bases, with 27 bases remaining between them. CDR1 and CDR2 (germline): SGHNT, YYREEE (reference sequence). The CDR3 sequence: CASSTRQSRTGSGGYTF. The CDR3 DNA follows: TGTGCCAGCAGCACGAGACAATCAAGGACCGGGAGCGGGGGCTACACCTTC.

The chain uses TRBV27 and TRBJ1-4; tentatively, D is TRBD1 (6 bases). V gave up 5 bases and J gave up 6 bases, with 19 bases separating them. Germline values: CDR1 MNHEY, CDR2 SMNVEV (reference sequence). The CDR3 is made up of 16 amino acids. The CDR3 here is CASSTLRGGADEKLFF. CDR3 nucleotide sequence: TGTGCCAGCAGTACACTCCGGGGGGGCGCAGATGAAAAACTGTTTTTT.

The V and J genes are TRBV10-3 and TRBJ2-2, with 9 bases lining up with TRBD2. Germline CDR1 is ENHRY and CDR2 is SYGVKD. V lost 4 bases, J lost 3 bases, and 12 bases stayed unmatched. The CDR3 is made up of 18 amino acids. The CDR3: CAISGMTRGGVDTGELFF. The CDR3 nucleotides read TGTGCCATCAGTGGTATGACTCGCGGGGGGGTAGACACCGGGGAGCTGTTTTTT.

The chain has TRBV7-9 and TRBJ1-2; 8 bases align to TRBD1. The CDR3 totals 13 residues. J was trimmed by 8 bases and V by 5 bases; bases with no gene match: 7. Germline V CDR1 and CDR2: SEHNR, FQNEAQ (reference sequence). The DNA of the CDR3 is TGTGCCAGCAGCAGGGACAGGAGGGTAGGCTACACCTTC. Amino acids: CASSRDRRVGYTF.

The chain joins TRBV5-4 to TRBJ1-3, with 7 bases fitting TRBD1. CDR3 length equals 15 residues. CDR1 and CDR2 (germline): SGHNT, YYREEE (reference sequence). Trimming removed 4 bases from V and 0 bases from J; junction bases left unmatched: 4. As DNA, the CDR3 is TGTGCCAGCAGCACGGGACAGCTCTCTGGAAACACCATATATTTT. Amino acid sequence: CASSTGQLSGNTIYF.

The chain combines TRBV5-6 with TRBJ1-2; the D is unclear. CDR3 length equals 15 residues. With 2 bases removed from V and 0 bases from J, the gap between germline ends came to 11 bases. Germline V CDR1 and CDR2: SGHDT, YYEEEE. The CDR3 reads CASSFVGSSNYGYTF. The CDR3 nucleotides read TGTGCCAGCAGCTTCGTCGGGAGTTCTAACTATGGCTACACCTTC. Filled out from reference TRBV5-6 and TRBJ1-2, the complete variable domain reads DAGVTQSPTHLIKTRGQQVTLRCSPKSGHDTVSWYQQALGQGPQFIFQYYEEEERQRGNFPDRFSGHQFPNYSSELNVNALLLGDSALYLCASSFVGSSNYGYTFGSGTRLTVV.

The chain combines TRBV5-4 with TRBJ2-1, with D hard to call. The germline CDR1 and CDR2 sequences are SGHNT and YYREEE (reference sequence). Trimming left V 0 bases short and J 5 bases short, with 9 bases between. There are 14 residues in the CDR3. The CDR3 spells CASSLAVANNEQFF. The CDR3 bases are TGTGCCAGCAGCTTGGCCGTTGCTAACAATGAGCAGTTCTTC.

This chain connects TRBV7-9 to TRBJ2-5; TRBD1 matches 10 bases. There are 15 residues in the CDR3. Germline loops: CDR1 SEHNR, CDR2 FQNEAQ (reference sequence). V lost 3 bases, J lost 5 bases, and 6 bases stayed unmatched. The CDR3 is CASSLDRGSVETQYF. CDR3 in DNA: TGTGCCAGCAGCTTGGACAGGGGGTCAGTGGAGACCCAGTACTTC.

The chain has TRBV2 and TRBJ2-6; D unclear. Germline V lookup: CDR1 SNHLY, CDR2 FYNNEI. V lost 2 bases and J lost 1, with 6 bases in between. The CDR3 runs to 15 residues. The CDR3 reads CASSERTSGANVLTF. In nucleotides, the CDR3 is TGTGCCAGCAGTGAAAGGACGTCTGGGGCCAACGTCCTGACTTTC. The entire variable domain, with the rest obtained from reference TRBV2 and TRBJ2-6, is as follows: EPEVTQTPSHQVTQMGQEVILRCVPISNHLYFYWYRQILGQKVEFLVSFYNNEISEKSEIFDDQFSVERPDGSNFTLKIRSTKLEDSAMYFCASSERTSGANVLTFGAGSRLTVL.

In its sample, this clone was seen once. The gene calls are TRBV5-1 and TRBJ2-4; TRBD2 matches at 14 bases. Germline CDR1 SGHRS, CDR2 YFSETQ. This CDR3 spans 17 amino acids. J lost 0 bases, V lost 3 bases, and 2 bases had no gene match. The CDR3 bases are TGCGCCAGCAGCTGGGGGACTAGCGGGGGAGCCAAAAACATTCAGTACTTC. This codes for CASSWGTSGGAKNIQYF.

The gene calls are TRBV7-2 and TRBJ2-7; D is uncertain. The germline CDR1 and CDR2 sequences are SGHTA and FQGNSA. V lost 1 base and J 4 bases, leaving 14 bases between the germline ends. This CDR3 is 15 amino acids long. The chain's CDR3 is CASSLDPRQWYEQYF. In nucleotides, the CDR3 is TGTGCCAGCAGCTTAGACCCCAGGCAGTGGTACGAGCAGTACTTC.

The genes are TRBV6-2 or TRBV6-3 and TRBJ2-7; 7 nucleotides align to TRBD2. This CDR3 contains 20 residues. The J segment lost 0 bases and the V segment lost 6 bases, leaving 23 bases of the junction unmatched. In germline, CDR1 is MNHEY, CDR2 SVGEGT. The CDR3 reads CASSHYPGLTHQLGSYEQYF. Written as DNA, the CDR3 is TGTGCCAGCAGCCACTATCCGGGACTAACACACCAACTAGGCTCCTACGAGCAGTACTTC.

CDR3 bases: TGCGCCAGCAGCTTGATGGGTCGGGGGGTCACAGATACGCAGTATTTT. Its protein product is CASSLMGRGVTDTQYF. The V gene is TRBV5-1, the J gene TRBJ2-3; 7 bases agree with TRBD2. Germline CDR1 reads SGHRS; CDR2 reads YFSETQ. V lost 1 base, J lost 2 bases, and 7 bases stayed unmatched. The CDR3 has 16 amino acids.

This clone was picked up a small number of times. CDR3 amino acids: CASSVINGGEQFF. The CDR3 region has the DNA TGTGCCAGCAGCGTAATTAACGGGGGAGAGCAGTTCTTC. V is TRBV9 and J is TRBJ2-1; tentative D call: TRBD2 (6 bases). V lost 1 base and J lost 10, with 12 bases in between. The CDR3 sequence is 13 residues long. Germline loops: CDR1 SGDLS, CDR2 YYNGEE.

V and J are TRBV28 and TRBJ1-2; 8 nucleotides align to TRBD1. Germline trimming cut 5 bases from V and 8 bases from J; bases unmatched to any gene: 13. CDR3 length equals 15 residues. CDR1 is MDHEN, CDR2 SYDVKM, per germline. CDR3 DNA sequence: TGTGCCAGCAGTACCCCCAGGACAGGGCCTTGGGGCTACACCTTC. Translation: CASSTPRTGPWGYTF.

This clone was counted once. V gene TRBV5-6 combines with J gene TRBJ2-5, with D possibly matching TRBD2 (5 bases). V dropped 0 bases and J dropped 5 bases, with 14 bases sitting between them. CDR3 length: 15 residues. Germline V CDR1 and CDR2: SGHDT, YYEEEE. The chain's CDR3 is CASSLAKGRGETQYF. CDR3 DNA sequence: TGTGCCAGCAGCTTGGCCAAAGGACGGGGTGAGACCCAGTACTTC.

The CDR3 coding sequence is TGTGCCAGCAGCCTGGGACGGAAGGAGGACGAGCAGTACTTC. Residues: CASSLGRKEDEQYF. The chain is built from TRBV5-4 and TRBJ2-7; D possibly matches TRBD1 or TRBD2 (5 bases each). The germline CDR1 and CDR2 sequences are SGHNT and YYREEE (reference sequence). Trimming removed 4 bases at V and 5 bases at J, with 16 bases between. The CDR3 sequence is 14 residues long.

The chain links TRBV5-6 to TRBJ2-1, with D perhaps matching TRBD1 (6 bases). V was cut by 4 bases and J by 3 bases, with 17 bases left in between. CDR1 and CDR2 (germline): SGHDT, YYEEEE. This CDR3 has 16 amino acids. As DNA, the CDR3 is TGTGCCAGCAGCCTGCAACAGGGTAATATCTACAATGAGCAGTTCTTC. Its translation is CASSLQQGNIYNEQFF.

This chain uses TRBV5-1 with TRBJ2-5, with D hard to call. The V and J ends lost 2 bases and 5 bases respectively, with 13 bases between them. CDR1 SGHRS and CDR2 YFSETQ come from the germline V gene. The CDR3 consists of 14 residues. In DNA, the CDR3 is TGCGCCAGCAGCTTATTAGCTGTTGGGGAGACCCAGTACTTC. Amino acid sequence: CASSLLAVGETQYF.

CDR3 coding DNA: TGTGCCAGCAGTTACTCGAAGGACATGAACACCGGGGAGCTGTTTTTT. Encoded protein: CASSYSKDMNTGELFF. This chain uses TRBV6-6 with TRBJ2-2; a possible D gene is TRBD1 (5 bases). The CDR3 extends over 16 amino acids. CDR1 and CDR2 from the germline V gene are MNHNY and SVGAGI (reference sequence). With 0 bases removed from V and 1 base from J, the gap between germline ends came to 9 bases.

The chain employs TRBV18 and TRBJ2-3; TRBD2 matches at 14 bases. The germline V gene encodes CDR1 KGHSH and CDR2 LQKENI. With V trimmed by 3 bases and J by 5 bases, 13 bases remained unmatched. This CDR3 spans 19 amino acids. CDR3 sequence: CASSPPGLAGAHRGDTQYF. The CDR3, as DNA: TGTGCCAGCTCACCGCCGGGACTAGCGGGAGCTCATCGAGGAGATACGCAGTATTTT.

The chain uses TRBV4-2 and TRBJ1-1, with D tentatively TRBD1 (5 bases). Trimming left V 0 bases short and J 2 bases short, with 10 bases between. The CDR3 spans 15 residues. Germline V gene data show CDR1 as LGHNA and CDR2 as YNFKEQ. As DNA, the CDR3 is TGTGCCAGCAGCCAAGAGAGGGACTCAAACACTGAAGCTTTCTTT. It encodes CASSQERDSNTEAFF.

The V and J genes are TRBV20-1 and TRBJ1-1, with D perhaps matching TRBD1 (6 bases). The V end was cut by 6 bases, the J end by 7 bases, with 12 bases between. This CDR3 has 11 amino acids. Germline loops: CDR1 DFQATT, CDR2 SNEGSKA (reference sequence). The CDR3 reads CSAGGANEAFF. In DNA, the CDR3 is TGCAGTGCCGGGGGGGCGAATGAAGCTTTCTTT.

J is TRBJ1-1 and V is TRBV5-6, with 9 bases identical to TRBD1. Germline loops: CDR1 SGHDT, CDR2 YYEEEE. The CDR3 covers 15 residues. J gave up 6 bases and V 4 bases, and 10 bases lay outside the gene matches. This CDR3 reads CASSQRDRVGAEAFF. In nucleotides, the CDR3 is TGTGCCAGCAGCCAAAGGGACAGGGTGGGGGCTGAAGCTTTCTTT.

CDR3 sequence: CASSPGTGTGEKLFF. The CDR3 bases are TGCGCCAGCAGCCCGGGGACAGGAACGGGTGAAAAACTGTTTTTT. The genes are TRBV5-1 and TRBJ1-4; 8 bases align to TRBD1. Germline V CDR1 and CDR2: SGHRS, YFSETQ. The V and J ends lost 4 bases and 7 bases, in that order; junction bases with no gene match: 9. The CDR3 is 15 residues long.

The chain links TRBV2 to TRBJ2-7; the D gene is possibly TRBD2 (5 bases). V lost 7 bases to trimming and J lost 2 bases, with 15 bases between them. The germline gives CDR1 SNHLY, CDR2 FYNNEI. The CDR3 has 14 amino acids. DNA of the CDR3: TGTGCCAGCACCCAAGGAGGTATGGCCTACGAGCAGTACTTC. It translates to CASTQGGMAYEQYF.

The chain uses TRBV7-6 and TRBJ2-3; 8 nucleotides align to TRBD2. V shed 2 bases, J shed 2 bases, and the junction held 9 bases outside the gene matches. CDR1 is SGHVS, CDR2 FNYEAQ, per germline. The CDR3 is 17 residues long. The CDR3 protein is CASSLSGGEGNTDTQYF. The CDR3 DNA sequence: TGTGCCAGCAGCTTATCGGGGGGGGAAGGGAACACAGATACGCAGTATTTT.

The J gene is TRBJ2-3, the V gene TRBV9; weak D call: TRBD1 (5 bases). The V gene lost 0 bases and the J gene lost 2 bases, with 10 bases spanning the gap. The CDR3 is made up of 15 amino acids. Germline assignment: CDR1 SGDLS and CDR2 YYNGEE. The CDR3 DNA is TGTGCCAGCAGCGTAGGGGTAGGGGTCACAGATACGCAGTATTTT. This encodes CASSVGVGVTDTQYF.

The V call is TRBV27, the J call TRBJ2-5, with D possibly matching TRBD1 (6 bases). Looked up from germline, CDR1 is MNHEY and CDR2 is SMNVEV (reference sequence). The ends were cut back, 5 bases at V and 6 bases at J, with 13 bases in the middle. The CDR3 sequence is 13 residues long. CDR3 sequence (DNA): TGTGCCAGCAGTCTCAAGACAGGAAAGACCCAGTACTTC. It specifies CASSLKTGKTQYF.

V is TRBV3-1 (or the pseudogene TRBV3-2) and J is TRBJ2-3; possibly TRBD2 for D (5 bases). Germline lookup yields CDR1 LGHDT and CDR2 YNNKEL (reference sequence). This CDR3 has 13 residues. Trimming removed 3 bases from V and 4 bases from J, with 8 bases in between. The CDR3 here is CASSQRLPDTQYF. The CDR3 nucleotides are TGTGCCAGCAGCCAGCGACTACCAGATACGCAGTATTTT.